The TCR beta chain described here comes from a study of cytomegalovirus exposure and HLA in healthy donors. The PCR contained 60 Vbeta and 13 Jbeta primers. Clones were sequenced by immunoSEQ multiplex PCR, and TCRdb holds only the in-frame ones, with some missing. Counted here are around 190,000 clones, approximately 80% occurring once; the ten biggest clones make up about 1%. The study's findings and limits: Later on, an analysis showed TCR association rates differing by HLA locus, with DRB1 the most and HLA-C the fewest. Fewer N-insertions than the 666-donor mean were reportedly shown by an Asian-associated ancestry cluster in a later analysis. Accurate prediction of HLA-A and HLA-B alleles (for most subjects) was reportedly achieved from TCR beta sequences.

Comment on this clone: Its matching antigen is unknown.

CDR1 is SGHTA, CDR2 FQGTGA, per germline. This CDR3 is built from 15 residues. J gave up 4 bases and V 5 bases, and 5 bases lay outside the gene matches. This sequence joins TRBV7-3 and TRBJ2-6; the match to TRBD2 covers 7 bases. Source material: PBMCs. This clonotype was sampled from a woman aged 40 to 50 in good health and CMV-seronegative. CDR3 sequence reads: CASSITAGGANVLTF. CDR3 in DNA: TGTGCCAGCAGCATTACAGCGGGGGGGGCCAACGTCCTGACTTTC.